This T cell receptor (beta chain) was found in a study of early T cells in non-severe SARS-CoV-2 infection. For the study at large: Sequencing targeted bulk RNA from unsorted whole blood, leaving chains unpaired.

TCRdb reprocessed the 5' RACE reads via MiXCR and lists one record per CDR3 protein. The sample lists fewer than 130,000 distinct CDR3 sequences; over 9.5% were seen once. This clonotype turned up a few times. The specimen comprised whole blood, sampled at baseline. This clonotype was sampled from an adult who was a healthcare worker with PCR-confirmed SARS-CoV-2 infection or an uninfected control (not recorded which).

The CDR3 region has the DNA TGTGCCAGCAGCCCCAGACTAGCGGGGTCCGGCGGGGAGCTGTTTTTT. Its translation is CASSPRLAGSGGELFF. This chain uses TRBV7-3 with TRBJ2-2, with TRBD2 matching 11 bases. The CDR3 length is 16 residues. Looked up from germline, CDR1 is SGHTA and CDR2 is FQGTGA. Trimming at V came to 5 bases and at J to 7 bases, leaving 9 bases not matched to a gene.